The present entry profiles one TCR beta chain with its context. Source study methods: How many nucleated cells were present was estimated from reference gene primer amplification. Sequenced by immunoSEQ multiplex PCR; TCRdb stores in-frame clones only, minus some. V, J and clone size derive from that table, while D and trimming were established from the DNA sequence. Counted here are about 300,000 clones, about 86% occurring once; the ten biggest clones make up roughly 1.3%. The data derive from a study of blood T cell repertoires in COVID-19. On the study more broadly: From the United States, Italy and Spain came samples of acute and convalescent COVID-19. T cells, B-cell-depleted T cells, or PBMCs provided the cDNA or gDNA that served as material.

Germline CDR1 SNHLY, CDR2 FYNNEI. There are 13 residues in the CDR3. The V gene lost 8 bases and the J gene lost 4 bases, with 14 bases spanning the gap. Sequencing was performed on peripheral blood. The rearrangement links TRBV2 to TRBJ2-5, with no clear D. This receptor was taken from a woman between 50 and 59 years old with acute or convalescent COVID-19. This CDR3 reads CASVTNRGETQYF. The CDR3 DNA sequence: TGTGCCAGCGTAACGAATAGAGGAGAGACCCAGTACTTC.